A selection of T cell receptor beta chains follows, all from one sample in a study of cytomegalovirus exposure and HLA in healthy donors. TCRdb's table, derived via immunoSEQ multiplex PCR, lists solely in-frame clones and lacks some. The data hold some 150,000 clones, with 81% observed a single time. Sequencing was done on a sample of PBMCs. Every receptor here comes from a woman younger than 35 in good health and CMV-seropositive. CDR3s include the opening cysteine and the closing phenylalanine or tryptophan. D genes are given only for firm matches. Clone size is not always given. Where it is, it says once, few, many or a class for expanded clones.

j_call clone_size v_call d_call cdr3_aa cdr3_nt
TRBJ2-3 - TRBV12-5 - CASAVSSSTDTQYF TGTGCTAGTGCTGTTTCCAGTTCCACAGATACGCAGTATTTT
TRBJ2-1 - TRBV6-1 TRBD1 CASSAAVTGGGEQFF TGTGCCAGCAGTGCGGCCGTAACAGGGGGCGGGGAGCAGTTCTTC
TRBJ1-2 - TRBV19 TRBD1 CASSLGTGGNYGYTF TGTGCCAGTAGCCTAGGGACAGGGGGTAACTATGGCTACACCTTC
TRBJ1-2 - TRBV6-1 - CASSEAGPGFDYGYTF TGTGCCAGCAGTGAAGCAGGCCCAGGATTCGACTATGGCTACACCTTC
TRBJ2-3 - TRBV6-4 - CASGTTGSGLDTQYF TGTGCCAGCGGCACCACAGGGTCTGGTTTAGATACGCAGTATTTT
TRBJ1-5 - TRBV19 - CASSIIGVIDNQPQHF TGTGCCAGTAGTATAATCGGGGTAATAGACAATCAGCCCCAGCATTTT
TRBJ2-3 - TRBV7-9 - CASTGREDTQYF TGTGCCAGCACTGGGCGGGAAGATACGCAGTATTTT
TRBJ2-3 once TRBV5-4 TRBD2 CASSPRTSGGLMQYF TGTGCCAGCAGCCCGAGGACTAGCGGGGGGCTTATGCAGTATTTT
TRBJ2-5 - TRBV9 TRBD2 CASSVEPSGGYQETQYF TGTGCCAGCAGCGTAGAACCCAGCGGGGGATACCAAGAGACCCAGTACTTC
TRBJ1-6 - TRBV2 - CASSETDAENSPLHF TGTGCCAGCAGTGAAACTGACGCGGAAAATTCACCCCTCCACTTT
TRBJ2-7 few TRBV28 - CASSFGSYEQYF TGTGCCAGCAGTTTCGGGTCCTACGAGCAGTACTTC
TRBJ1-3 - TRBV5-1 - CASVHPRGGTIYF TGCGCCAGCGTACACCCCCGGGGAGGCACCATATATTTT
TRBJ1-4 - TRBV28 - CASSPRTVATNEKLFF TGTGCCAGCAGTCCACGGACAGTTGCAACTAATGAAAAACTGTTTTTT
TRBJ1-4 - TRBV7-8 TRBD1 CASSLYRDRANEKLFF TGTGCCAGCAGCTTATACCGGGACAGAGCTAATGAAAAACTGTTTTTT
TRBJ1-6 - TRBV6-6 - CASTPGDSPLHF TGTGCCAGCACCCCGGGGGATTCACCCCTCCACTTT
TRBJ1-6 - TRBV5-6 - CASSYSGDFDSPLHF TGTGCCAGCAGCTACTCAGGGGATTTTGATTCACCCCTCCACTTT
TRBJ1-4 - TRBV6-5 - CASREQGSGEKLFF TGTGCCAGCAGGGAACAGGGATCTGGCGAAAAACTGTTTTTT
TRBJ2-2 - TRBV27 - CASSLSQGIAGELFF TGTGCCAGCAGTTTATCCCAGGGTATCGCCGGGGAGCTGTTTTTT
TRBJ2-1 - TRBV4-1 TRBD2 CASSRGLAAMGSYNEQFF TGCGCCAGCAGTCGAGGACTAGCGGCCATGGGGTCCTACAATGAGCAGTTCTTC
TRBJ2-2 - TRBV11-2 TRBD1 CASSWSGTDTGELFF TGTGCCAGCAGCTGGTCCGGGACAGACACCGGGGAGCTGTTTTTT
TRBJ2-1 - TRBV28 - CASSLVQGLGPDYNEQFF TGTGCCAGCAGTTTAGTTCAGGGTCTAGGGCCTGACTACAATGAGCAGTTCTTC
TRBJ2-1 - TRBV5-1 - CASTLGGTPYNEQFF TGCGCCAGCACCCTAGGAGGGACTCCCTACAATGAGCAGTTCTTC
TRBJ2-1 - TRBV7-2 - CASSSGRGRQSNEQFF TGTGCCAGCAGCTCCGGGCGGGGGCGCCAGTCCAATGAGCAGTTCTTC
TRBJ2-3 - TRBV5-1 TRBD1 CASGQGSGDTQYF TGCGCCAGCGGACAGGGGTCAGGAGATACGCAGTATTTT
TRBJ1-6 few TRBV7-7 - CASSTRPGQGLSSPLHF TGTGCCAGCAGCACCCGCCCAGGGCAGGGATTAAGTTCACCCCTCCACTTT
TRBJ2-1 - TRBV7-9 TRBD2 CASSLGTSGGRHEQFF TGTGCCAGCAGCTTAGGAACTAGCGGGGGGAGACATGAGCAGTTCTTC
TRBJ2-7 - TRBV10-3 TRBD1 CAISVQGGNYEQYF TGTGCCATCAGTGTACAGGGGGGAAACTACGAGCAGTACTTC
TRBJ1-5 few TRBV6-5 - CASSPRESRQPQHF TGTGCCAGCAGTCCGCGGGAGTCAAGGCAGCCCCAGCATTTT
TRBJ2-7 - TRBV2 - CASSEVGWGYYEQYF TGTGCCAGCAGTGAAGTAGGGTGGGGCTACTACGAGCAGTACTTC
TRBJ1-3 - TRBV7-6 TRBD1 CASSLTDRTSGNTIYF TGTGCCAGCAGCTTAACGGACAGGACCTCTGGAAACACCATATATTTT
TRBJ1-1 - TRBV21-1 - CAIPQEGAEAFF TGTGCCATCCCCCAGGAAGGGGCTGAAGCTTTCTTT
TRBJ1-2 - TRBV6-5 - CASSYSAGHTGGYTF TGTGCCAGCAGTTACTCGGCGGGCCACACGGGGGGCTACACCTTC
TRBJ2-7 - TRBV10-1 - CASLRLKTYEQYF TGCGCCAGTCTGAGGCTCAAGACCTACGAGCAGTACTTC
TRBJ2-7 once TRBV6-1 TRBD1 CASSEIGGQGAYEQYF TGTGCCAGCAGTGAGATAGGGGGACAGGGGGCCTACGAGCAGTACTTC
TRBJ2-7 - TRBV7-2 - CASTPGTATYEQYF TGTGCCAGCACCCCCGGGACTGCAACCTACGAGCAGTACTTC
TRBJ2-3 - TRBV12-5 TRBD2 CASGLGTRVTDTQYF TGTGCTAGTGGTTTAGGGACTAGGGTTACAGATACGCAGTATTTT
TRBJ2-3 - TRBV13 TRBD2 CASSPLADSTDTQYF TGTGCCAGCAGCCCACTAGCGGATAGCACAGATACGCAGTATTTT
TRBJ2-7 - TRBV7-2 - CASKTGEAYEQYF TGTGCCAGCAAGACAGGAGAAGCCTACGAGCAGTACTTC